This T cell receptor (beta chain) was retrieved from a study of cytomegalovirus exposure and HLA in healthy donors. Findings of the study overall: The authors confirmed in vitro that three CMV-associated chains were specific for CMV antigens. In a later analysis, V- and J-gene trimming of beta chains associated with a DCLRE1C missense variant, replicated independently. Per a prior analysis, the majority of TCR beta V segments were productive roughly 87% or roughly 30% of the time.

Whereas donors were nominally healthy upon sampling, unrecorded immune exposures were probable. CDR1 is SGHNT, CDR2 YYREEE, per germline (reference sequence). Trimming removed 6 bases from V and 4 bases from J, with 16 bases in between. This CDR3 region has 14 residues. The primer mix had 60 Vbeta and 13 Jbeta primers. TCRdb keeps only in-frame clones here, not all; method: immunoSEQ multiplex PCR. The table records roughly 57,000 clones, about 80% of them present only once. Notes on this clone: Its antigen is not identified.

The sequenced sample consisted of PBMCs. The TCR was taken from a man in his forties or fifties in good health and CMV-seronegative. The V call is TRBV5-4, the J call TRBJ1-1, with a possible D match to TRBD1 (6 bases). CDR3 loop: CASTSDRTGTEAFF. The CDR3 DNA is TGTGCCAGCACTAGTGACAGGACTGGCACTGAAGCTTTCTTT.